A single sample is the source of the 4 T cell receptor beta chains below, sequenced in a study of T-cell memory formation after mild COVID-19. TCRdb fed the 5' RACE reads into MiXCR, producing one record per CDR3 protein. Of approximately 12,000 distinct CDR3 sequences detected, roughly 15% appear once; the ten largest clones hold approximately 54%. Sample: PBMCs or a T cell subset sorted from them (not recorded which). These receptors came from a young man who had mild COVID-19 (a few samples of this study predate the infection). Cell type and time point are not known.

The chain links TRBV6-2 or TRBV6-3 to TRBJ1-1; TRBD1 might be the D (5 bases). Germline assignment: CDR1 MNHEY and CDR2 SVGEGT. The CDR3 covers 13 residues. The V and J ends lost 6 bases and 1 base respectively, with 9 bases between them. CDR3 protein: CASSWDSNTEAFF. In nucleotides, the CDR3 is TGTGCCAGCAGCTGGGACTCGAACACTGAAGCTTTCTTT.

This clonotype was observed a few times. J is TRBJ1-6 and V is TRBV18; a possible D gene is TRBD1 (6 bases). From germline, CDR1 is KGHSH and CDR2 LQKENI. The CDR3 covers 18 residues. V lost 0 bases to trimming and J lost 6 bases, with 18 bases between them. The CDR3 bases are TGTGCCAGCTCACCACCGGGGGGGGCTGCTCCCTTTAATTCACCCCTCCACTTT. It specifies CASSPPGGAAPFNSPLHF.

This clonotype was seen only a few times. The CDR3 does not end in the conserved phenylalanine or tryptophan, so this is likely a read error. The chain links TRBV6-6 to TRBJ1-1; the match to TRBD1 covers 11 bases. Trimming cost V 6 bases and J 3 bases; bases outside gene matches: 6. Germline-derived CDR1 and CDR2 are MNHNY and SVGAGI (reference sequence). This CDR3 spans 15 amino acids. CDR3 sequence reads: CASSLRDRGDTEAFL. Here the CDR3 DNA reads TGTGCCAGCAGCCTCCGGGACAGGGGGGACACTGAAGCTTTCTTG.

This clonotype was found many times. This chain connects TRBV6-2 or TRBV6-3 to TRBJ1-1; the match to TRBD1 covers 7 bases. The germline CDR1 and CDR2 sequences are MNHEY and SVGEGT. The V and J ends lost 5 bases and 4 bases, in that order; junction bases with no gene match: 7. The CDR3 totals 14 residues. The DNA for the CDR3 is TGTGCCAGCAGTCCCACAGGGGAGGCCACTGAAGCTTTCTTT. It codes for CASSPTGEATEAFF.